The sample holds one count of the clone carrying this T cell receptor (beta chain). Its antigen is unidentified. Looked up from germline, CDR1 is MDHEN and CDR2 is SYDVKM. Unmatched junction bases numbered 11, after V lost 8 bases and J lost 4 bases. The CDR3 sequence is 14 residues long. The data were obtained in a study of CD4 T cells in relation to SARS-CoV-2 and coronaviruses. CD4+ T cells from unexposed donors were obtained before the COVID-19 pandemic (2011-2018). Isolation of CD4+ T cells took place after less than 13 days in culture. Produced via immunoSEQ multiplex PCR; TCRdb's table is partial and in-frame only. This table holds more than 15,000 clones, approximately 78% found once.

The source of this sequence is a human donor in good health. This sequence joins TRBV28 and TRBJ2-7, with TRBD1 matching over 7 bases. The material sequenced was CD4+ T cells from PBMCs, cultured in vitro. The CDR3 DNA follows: TGTGCCAGCCTCGGGACAGTCCGCCCTTACGAGCAGTACTTC. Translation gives CASLGTVRPYEQYF.